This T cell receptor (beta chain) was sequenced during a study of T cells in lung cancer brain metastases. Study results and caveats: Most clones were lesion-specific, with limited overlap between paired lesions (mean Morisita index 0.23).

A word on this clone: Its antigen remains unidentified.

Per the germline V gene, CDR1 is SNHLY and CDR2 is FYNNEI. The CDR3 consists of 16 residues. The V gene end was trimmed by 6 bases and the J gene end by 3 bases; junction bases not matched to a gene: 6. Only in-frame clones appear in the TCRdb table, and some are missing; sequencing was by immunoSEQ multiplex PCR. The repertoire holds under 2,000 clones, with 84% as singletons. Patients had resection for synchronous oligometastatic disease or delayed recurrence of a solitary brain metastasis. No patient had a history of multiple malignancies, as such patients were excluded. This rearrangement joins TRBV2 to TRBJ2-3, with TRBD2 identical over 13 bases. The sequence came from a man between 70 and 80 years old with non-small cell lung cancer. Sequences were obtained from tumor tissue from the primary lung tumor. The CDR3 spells CASRRGLAGETDTQYF. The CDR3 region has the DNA TGTGCCAGCAGGAGAGGACTAGCGGGAGAAACAGATACGCAGTATTTT.